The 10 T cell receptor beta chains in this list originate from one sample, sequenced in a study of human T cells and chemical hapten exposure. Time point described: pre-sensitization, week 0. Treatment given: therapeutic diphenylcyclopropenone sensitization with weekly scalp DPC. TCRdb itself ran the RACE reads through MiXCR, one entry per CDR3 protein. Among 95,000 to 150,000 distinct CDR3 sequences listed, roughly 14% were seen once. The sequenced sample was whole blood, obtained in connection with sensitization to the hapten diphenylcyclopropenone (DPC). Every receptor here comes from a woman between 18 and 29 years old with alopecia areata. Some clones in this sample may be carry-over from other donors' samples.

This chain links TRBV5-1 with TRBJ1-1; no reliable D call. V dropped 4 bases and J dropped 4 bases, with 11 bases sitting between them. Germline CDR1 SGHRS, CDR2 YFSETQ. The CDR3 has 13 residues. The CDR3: CASSMDSTTEAFF. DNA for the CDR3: TGCGCCAGCAGCATGGACTCCACCACTGAAGCTTTCTTT.

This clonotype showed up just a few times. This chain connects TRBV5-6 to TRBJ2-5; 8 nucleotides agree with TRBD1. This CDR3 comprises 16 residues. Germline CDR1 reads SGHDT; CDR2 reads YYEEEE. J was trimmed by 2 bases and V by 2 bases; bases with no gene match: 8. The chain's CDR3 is CASSFRTGPKQETQYF. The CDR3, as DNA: TGTGCCAGCAGCTTCAGGACAGGGCCGAAGCAAGAGACCCAGTACTTC.

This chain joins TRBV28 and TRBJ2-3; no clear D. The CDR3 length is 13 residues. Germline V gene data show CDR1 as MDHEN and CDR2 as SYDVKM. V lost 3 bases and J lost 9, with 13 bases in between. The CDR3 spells CASSLWPDETQYF. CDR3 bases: TGTGCCAGCAGTTTGTGGCCGGATGAGACGCAGTATTTT.

CDR3 sequence reads: CASSQDRSGGQLETQYF. CDR3 in DNA: TGCGCCAGCAGCCAAGACCGGAGCGGGGGGCAATTAGAGACCCAGTACTTC. The chain employs TRBV4-1 and TRBJ2-5, with 9 bases fitting TRBD2. The CDR3 totals 17 residues. Per germline, CDR1 MGHRA and CDR2 YSYEKL. The J segment lost 4 bases and the V segment lost 0 bases, leaving 9 bases of the junction unmatched.

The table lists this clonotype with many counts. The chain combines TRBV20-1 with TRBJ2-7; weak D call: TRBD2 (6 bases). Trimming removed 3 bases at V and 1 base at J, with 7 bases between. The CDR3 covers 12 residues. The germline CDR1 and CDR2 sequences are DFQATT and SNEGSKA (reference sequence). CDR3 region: CSASRGSYEQYF. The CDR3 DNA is TGCAGTGCTAGTCGGGGGTCCTACGAGCAGTACTTC.

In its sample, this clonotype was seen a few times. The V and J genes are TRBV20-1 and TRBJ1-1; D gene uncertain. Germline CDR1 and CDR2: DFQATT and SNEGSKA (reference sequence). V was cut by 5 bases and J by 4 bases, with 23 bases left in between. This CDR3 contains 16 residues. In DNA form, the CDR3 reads TGCAGTGCTCGCACAGTTCCGACGAGCCCGGGCACTGAAGCTTTCTTT. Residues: CSARTVPTSPGTEAFF.

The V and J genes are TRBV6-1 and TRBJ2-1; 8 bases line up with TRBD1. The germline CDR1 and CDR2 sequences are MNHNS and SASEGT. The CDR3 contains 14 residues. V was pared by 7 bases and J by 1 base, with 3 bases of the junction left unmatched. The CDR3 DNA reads TGTGCCAGCACTCGGGACAGGTCCTACAATGAGCAGTTCTTC. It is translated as CASTRDRSYNEQFF.

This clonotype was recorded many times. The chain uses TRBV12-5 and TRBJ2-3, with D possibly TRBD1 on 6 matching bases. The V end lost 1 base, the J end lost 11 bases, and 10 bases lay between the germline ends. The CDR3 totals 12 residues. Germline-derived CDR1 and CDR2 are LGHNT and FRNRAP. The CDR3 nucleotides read TGTGCTAGTGGTTTGGGAACAGGGAGGCAGTATTTT. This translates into CASGLGTGRQYF.

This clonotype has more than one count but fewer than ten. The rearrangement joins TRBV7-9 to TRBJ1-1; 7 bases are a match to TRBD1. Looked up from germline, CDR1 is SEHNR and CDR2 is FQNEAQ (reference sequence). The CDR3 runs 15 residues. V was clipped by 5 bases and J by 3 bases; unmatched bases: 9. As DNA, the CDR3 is TGTGCCAGCAGCCAAACGACCACAGGGGACACTGAAGCTTTCTTT. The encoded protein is CASSQTTTGDTEAFF. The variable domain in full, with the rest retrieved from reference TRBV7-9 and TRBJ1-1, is DTGVSQNPRHKITKRGQNVTFRCDPISEHNRLYWYRQTLGQGPEFLTYFQNEAQLEKSRLLSDRFSAERPKGSFSTLEIQRTEQGDSAMYLCASSQTTTGDTEAFFGQGTRLTVV.

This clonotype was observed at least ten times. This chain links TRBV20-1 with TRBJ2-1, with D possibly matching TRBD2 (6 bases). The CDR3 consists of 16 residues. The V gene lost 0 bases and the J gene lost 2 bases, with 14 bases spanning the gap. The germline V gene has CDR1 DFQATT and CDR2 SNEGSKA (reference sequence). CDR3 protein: CSARDWRGRTYNEQFF. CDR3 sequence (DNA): TGCAGTGCTAGAGATTGGCGGGGAAGAACCTACAATGAGCAGTTCTTC.